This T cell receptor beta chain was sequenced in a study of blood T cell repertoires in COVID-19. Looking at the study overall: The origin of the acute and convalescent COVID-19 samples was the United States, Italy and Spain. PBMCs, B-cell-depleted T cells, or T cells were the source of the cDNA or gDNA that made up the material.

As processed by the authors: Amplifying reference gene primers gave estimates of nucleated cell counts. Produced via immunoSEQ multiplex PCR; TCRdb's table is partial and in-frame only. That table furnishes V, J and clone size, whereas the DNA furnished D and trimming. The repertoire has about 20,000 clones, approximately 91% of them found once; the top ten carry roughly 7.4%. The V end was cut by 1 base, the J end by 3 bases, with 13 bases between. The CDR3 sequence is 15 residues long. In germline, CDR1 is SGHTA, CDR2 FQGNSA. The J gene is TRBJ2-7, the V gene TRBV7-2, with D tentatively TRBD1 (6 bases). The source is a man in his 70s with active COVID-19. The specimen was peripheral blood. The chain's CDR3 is CASSLGLGAVYEQYF. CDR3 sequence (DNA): TGTGCCAGCAGCTTAGGTCTGGGGGCGGTCTACGAGCAGTACTTC.